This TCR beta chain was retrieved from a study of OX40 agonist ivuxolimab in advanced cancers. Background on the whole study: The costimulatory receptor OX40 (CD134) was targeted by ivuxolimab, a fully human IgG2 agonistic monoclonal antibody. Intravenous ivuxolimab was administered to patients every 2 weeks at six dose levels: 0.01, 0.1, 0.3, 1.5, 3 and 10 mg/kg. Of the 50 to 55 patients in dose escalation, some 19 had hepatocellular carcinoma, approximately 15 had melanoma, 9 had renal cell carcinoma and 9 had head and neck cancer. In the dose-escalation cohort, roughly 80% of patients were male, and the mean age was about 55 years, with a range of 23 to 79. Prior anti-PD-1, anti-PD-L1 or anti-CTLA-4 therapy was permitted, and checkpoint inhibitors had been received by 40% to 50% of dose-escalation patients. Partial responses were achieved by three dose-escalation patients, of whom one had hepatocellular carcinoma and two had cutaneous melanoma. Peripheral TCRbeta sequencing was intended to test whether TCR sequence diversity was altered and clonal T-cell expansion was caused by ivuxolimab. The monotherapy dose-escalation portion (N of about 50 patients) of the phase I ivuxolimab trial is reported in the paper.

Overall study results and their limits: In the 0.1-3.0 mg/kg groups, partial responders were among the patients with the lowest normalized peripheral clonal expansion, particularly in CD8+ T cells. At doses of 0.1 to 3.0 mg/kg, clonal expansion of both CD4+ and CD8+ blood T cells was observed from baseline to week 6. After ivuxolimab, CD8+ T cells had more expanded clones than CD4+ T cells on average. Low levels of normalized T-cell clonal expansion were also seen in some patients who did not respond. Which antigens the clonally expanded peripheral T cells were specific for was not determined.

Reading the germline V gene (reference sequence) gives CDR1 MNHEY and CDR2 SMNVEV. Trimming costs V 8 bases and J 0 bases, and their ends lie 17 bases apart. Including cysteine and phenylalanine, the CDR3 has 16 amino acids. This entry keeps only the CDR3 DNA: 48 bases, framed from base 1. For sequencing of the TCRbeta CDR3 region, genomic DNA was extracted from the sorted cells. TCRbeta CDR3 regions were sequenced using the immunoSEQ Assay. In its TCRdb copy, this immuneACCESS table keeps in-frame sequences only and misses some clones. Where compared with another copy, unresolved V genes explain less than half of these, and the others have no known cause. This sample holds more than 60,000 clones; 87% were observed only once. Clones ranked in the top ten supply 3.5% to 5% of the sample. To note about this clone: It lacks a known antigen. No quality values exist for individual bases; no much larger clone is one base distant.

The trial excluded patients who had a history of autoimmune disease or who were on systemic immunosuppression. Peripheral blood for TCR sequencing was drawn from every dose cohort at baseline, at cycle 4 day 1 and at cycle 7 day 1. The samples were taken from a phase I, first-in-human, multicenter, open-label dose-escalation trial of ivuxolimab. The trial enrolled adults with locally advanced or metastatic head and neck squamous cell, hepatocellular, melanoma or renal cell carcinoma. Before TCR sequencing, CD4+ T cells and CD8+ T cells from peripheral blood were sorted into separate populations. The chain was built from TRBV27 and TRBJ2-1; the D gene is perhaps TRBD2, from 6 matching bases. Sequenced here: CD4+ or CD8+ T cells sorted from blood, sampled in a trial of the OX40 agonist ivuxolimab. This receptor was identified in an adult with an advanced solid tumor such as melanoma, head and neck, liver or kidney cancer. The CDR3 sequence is CASLGASGSSYNEQFF. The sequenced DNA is TGTGCCAGCCTGGGAGCGTCCGGGAGCTCCTACAATGAGCAGTTCTTC.